This is a list of T cell receptor beta chains from one sample in a study of yellow fever vaccine responses in identical twins. One entry per CDR3 protein, called by TCRdb with MiXCR from the RT-PCR reads. Of about 20,000 distinct CDR3 sequences listed, over 65% are singletons. Sequences were derived from T cells from blood (PBMCs), unsorted or a sorted subset (not recorded which), sampled before or after yellow fever vaccination (not recorded which). All receptors come from a woman aged 18-29 years who received the yellow fever vaccine. CDR3s include the opening cysteine and the closing phenylalanine or tryptophan. Each record gives: clone size, V gene, J gene, D gene, CDR3 protein, CDR3 DNA. The D gene is left open where the match is weak. Size is stated for part of the rows, as once, few or many counts, or as a class when the clone is expanded.

few,TRBV14,TRBJ2-1,NA,CASSVDSLF,TGTGCCAGCAGCGTGGACAGCCTCTTC
NA,TRBV14,TRBJ2-2,NA,CASSHFPGELFF,TGTGCCAGCAGCCACTTTCCCGGGGAGCTGTTTTTT
NA,TRBV5-5,TRBJ1-5,NA,CASSESNQPQHF,TGTGCCAGCAGTGAGAGCAATCAGCCCCAGCATTTT
NA,TRBV24-1,TRBJ2-3,TRBD2,CATSDSSAAGNTDTQYF,TGTGCCACCAGTGATTCATCGGCAGCGGGGAACACAGATACGCAGTATTTT
NA,TRBV27,TRBJ2-7,NA,CASSLFRPLGIYEQYF,TGTGCCAGCAGTTTGTTCAGGCCCTTAGGGATCTACGAGCAGTACTTC
once,TRBV6-2/TRBV6-3,TRBJ2-1,NA,CASSHKYNEQFF,TGTGCCAGCAGTCACAAGTACAATGAGCAGTTCTTC
NA,TRBV11-3,TRBJ1-6,NA,CASSGPHRLHNSPLHF,TGTGCCAGCAGCGGGCCCCACAGGTTGCATAATTCACCCCTCCACTTT
NA,TRBV28,TRBJ2-1,TRBD2,CASSLVAGGYNEQFF,TGTGCCAGCAGTTTAGTAGCGGGAGGGTACAATGAGCAGTTCTTC
NA,TRBV4-1,TRBJ2-7,NA,CASSQTGTDYEQYF,TGCGCCAGCAGCCAAACCGGGACTGACTACGAGCAGTACTTC
few,TRBV4-1,TRBJ1-4,NA,CASSQEGVGFREKLFF,TGCGCCAGCAGCCAAGAGGGAGTGGGGTTTCGAGAAAAACTGTTTTTT
NA,TRBV28,TRBJ2-5,NA,CASSLDEETQYF,TGTGCCAGCAGTTTAGACGAAGAGACCCAGTACTTC
NA,TRBV20-1,TRBJ1-1,NA,CSATGNAEAFF,TGCAGTGCTACAGGTAACGCTGAAGCTTTCTTT
NA,TRBV27,TRBJ1-6,NA,CASSLKTINSPLHF,TGTGCCAGCAGTTTAAAGACAATTAATTCACCCCTCCACTTT
NA,TRBV28,TRBJ1-5,NA,CASSFKAGRQPQHF,TGTGCCAGCAGTTTTAAGGCAGGTCGCCAGCCCCAGCATTTT
NA,TRBV27,TRBJ2-3,TRBD1,CASSFTGTDTIAQYF,TGTGCCAGCAGTTTTACCGGGACAGACACTATAGCGCAGTATTTT
NA,TRBV2,TRBJ1-2,NA,CASSDKNIYGYTF,TGTGCCAGCAGTGATAAGAATATCTATGGCTACACCTTC
NA,TRBV2,TRBJ2-2,NA,CASSDFSGATGELFF,TGTGCCAGCAGTGATTTCTCAGGGGCCACCGGGGAGCTGTTTTTT
NA,TRBV24-1,TRBJ2-5,NA,CATSEGGRVEETQYF,TGTGCCACCAGTGAGGGGGGCAGGGTAGAAGAGACCCAGTACTTC
NA,TRBV9,TRBJ1-2,NA,CASSVAQGSNYGYTF,TGTGCCAGCAGCGTAGCTCAGGGCTCTAACTATGGCTACACCTTC
few,TRBV2,TRBJ2-2,NA,CALRPIWGELFF,TGTGCCCTACGGCCCATTTGGGGGGAGCTGTTTTTT
NA,TRBV20-1,TRBJ1-2,NA,CSASSGVFTSPHGYTF,TGCAGTGCTAGTTCCGGCGTCTTTACCAGCCCCCATGGCTACACCTTC
NA,TRBV13,TRBJ2-1,TRBD1,CASKADRGPYNEQFF,TGTGCCAGCAAAGCAGACAGGGGTCCCTACAATGAGCAGTTCTTC
once,TRBV11-1,TRBJ2-7,NA,CASGYEQYF,TGTGCCAGTGGCTACGAGCAGTACTTC
NA,TRBV18,TRBJ2-7,NA,CASSPPFHPYEQYF,TGTGCCAGCTCACCACCGTTCCATCCCTACGAGCAGTACTTC
few,TRBV2,TRBJ2-1,TRBD2,CATVGGYNEQFF,TGTGCCACCGTGGGGGGGTACAATGAGCAGTTCTTC
NA,TRBV7-6,TRBJ2-2,NA,CASSDRVGSGELFF,TGTGCCAGCAGCGATCGCGTGGGATCAGGGGAGCTGTTTTTT
large,TRBV7-2,TRBJ1-1,NA,CASSFLSSEAFF,TGTGCCAGCAGCTTTTTGTCCAGTGAAGCTTTCTTT
NA,TRBV14,TRBJ2-7,NA,CASSQEEAVAYEQYF,TGTGCCAGCAGCCAAGAAGAAGCAGTGGCCTACGAGCAGTACTTC
NA,TRBV18,TRBJ2-6,NA,CASSPPPGANVLTF,TGTGCCAGCTCACCACCGCCCGGGGCCAACGTCCTGACTTTC
NA,TRBV28,TRBJ2-1,NA,CASSPGDGGEQFF,TGTGCCAGCAGTCCCGGAGATGGGGGCGAGCAGTTCTTC
NA,TRBV13,TRBJ1-5,NA,CASRHSNSNQPQHF,TGTGCCAGCAGGCATAGTAATAGCAATCAGCCCCAGCATTTT
NA,TRBV18,TRBJ1-1,NA,CASSPPTVNTEAFF,TGTGCCAGCTCACCACCGACAGTGAACACTGAAGCTTTCTTT
NA,TRBV11-1,TRBJ2-1,NA,CASSLASGTTLPHEQFF,TGTGCCAGCAGCTTAGCGTCCGGGACCACCCTTCCCCATGAGCAGTTCTTC
NA,TRBV11-1,TRBJ1-4,NA,CASSFWTATNEKLFF,TGTGCCAGCAGCTTCTGGACAGCAACTAATGAAAAACTGTTTTTT
NA,TRBV7-3,TRBJ2-5,NA,CASSLRHNQETQYF,TGTGCCAGCAGCTTAAGGCATAACCAAGAGACCCAGTACTTC
NA,TRBV29-1,TRBJ2-6,NA,CSVATISGANVLTF,TGCAGCGTGGCTACTATCTCTGGGGCCAACGTCCTGACTTTC
NA,TRBV11-3,TRBJ1-1,TRBD1,CASSFPRQGAGDTEAFF,TGTGCCAGCAGCTTCCCCCGGCAGGGGGCCGGGGACACTGAAGCTTTCTTT
NA,TRBV18,TRBJ2-3,NA,CASSPVQTTTTDTQYF,TGTGCCAGCTCACCCGTCCAAACTACCACCACAGATACGCAGTATTTT
NA,TRBV19,TRBJ1-6,NA,CASSPGGLSNSPLHF,TGTGCCAGTAGCCCCGGTGGGCTTTCTAATTCACCCCTCCACTTT